This T cell receptor beta chain was recovered during a study of metastatic and nonmetastatic thyroid tumors. Study-wide context: It was across blood and tumor or nodule tissue from malignant and benign thyroid patients that repertoires were compared. Findings of the study overall: Benign nodules reportedly had significantly lower TCR beta diversity than malignant thyroid tumors in blood and tumor.

As processed by the authors: Built for papillary thyroid cancer, a distant-metastasis classifier drew on CDR3 differences across clinicopathological groups. TCRdb recomputed clones from the PCR reads via MiXCR. TCRdb, rather than the study authors, made the V and J calls. The sample lists under 50,000 clones, about 26% occurring once. A single count supports this clone. Its antigen remains unknown. Unmatched junction bases numbered 9, after V lost 5 bases and J lost 2 bases. This CDR3 region has 15 residues. The germline CDR1 and CDR2 sequences are DFQATT and SNEGSKA (reference sequence). Thyroid surgery was preceded by no treatment in any patient.

The sequence derives from a male donor with papillary thyroid cancer or a benign thyroid nodule (not recorded which). Some clones in this sample may be carry-over from other donors' samples. Material: blood. This chain uses TRBV20-1 with TRBJ1-3, with 7 bases that match TRBD1. The CDR3 protein is CSAVVQGLAGNTIYF. The CDR3 DNA reads as TGCAGTGCTGTAGTACAGGGGCTCGCTGGAAACACCATATATTTT.